What follows are 30 T cell receptor beta chains derived from one specimen sequenced in a study of blood T cell repertoires in COVID-19. Profiling relied on immunoSEQ multiplex PCR, and the TCRdb table lists in-frame clones only, not all of them. The table lists about 300,000 clones, around 90% of them singletons. What was sequenced was peripheral blood. The receptors were sampled from a man between 18 and 35 years old with active or convalescent COVID-19.

The V call is TRBV7-9, the J call TRBJ2-5; tentative D call: TRBD2 (7 bases). Germline-derived CDR1 and CDR2 are SEHNR and FQNEAQ (reference sequence). This CDR3 has 17 residues. Trimming shortened V by 3 bases and J by 4 bases, and 21 bases separated the two germline ends. CDR3 sequence: CASSLIHRGARRETQYF. CDR3 nucleotides: TGTGCCAGCAGCTTGATACACCGGGGGGCCCGCCGAGAGACCCAGTACTTC.

The rearrangement links TRBV7-3 to TRBJ2-2, with a possible D match to TRBD1 (5 bases). Germline lookup yields CDR1 SGHTA and CDR2 FQGTGA. V was cut by 2 bases and J by 7 bases, with 8 bases left in between. The CDR3 has 13 residues. The CDR3 spells CASSLGAVGELFF. The CDR3 DNA reads TGTGCCAGCAGCTTAGGGGCGGTCGGGGAGCTGTTTTTT.

V usage is TRBV9 and J usage is TRBJ1-3; 11 bases agree with TRBD1. The germline CDR1 and CDR2 sequences are SGDLS and YYNGEE. This CDR3 has 17 amino acids. Trimming at V came to 3 bases and at J to 3 bases, leaving 8 bases not matched to a gene. The CDR3 DNA reads TGTGCCAGCAGCGAGCGGACAGGGGGCGTGTATGGAAACACCATATATTTT. Protein: CASSERTGGVYGNTIYF. The full variable domain, completed using reference TRBV9 and TRBJ1-3, is DSGVTQTPKHLITATGQRVTLRCSPRSGDLSVYWYQQSLDQGLQFLIQYYNGEERAKGNILERFSAQQFPDLHSELNLSSLELGDSALYFCASSERTGGVYGNTIYFGEGSWLTVV.

This chain joins TRBV4-3 and TRBJ2-2; 9 bases line up with TRBD1. V lost 5 bases to trimming and J lost 3 bases; unmatched junction nucleotides: 4. Per germline, CDR1 LGHNA and CDR2 YSLEER. The CDR3 is 15 residues long. CDR3 in DNA: TGCGCCAGCAGCAAGACAGGGGGGGACACCGGGGAGCTGTTTTTT. Translation gives CASSKTGGDTGELFF.

The gene calls are TRBV2 and TRBJ1-4; D is uncertain. The CDR3 loop spans 13 amino acids. The germline V gene encodes CDR1 SNHLY and CDR2 FYNNEI. The germline V and J ends were trimmed by 4 bases and 2 bases, with 5 bases remaining between them. Here the CDR3 DNA reads TGTGCCAGCAGTGGAGAGACTAATGAAAAACTGTTTTTT. It is translated as CASSGETNEKLFF.

This rearrangement joins TRBV6-1 to TRBJ2-7; possible D gene TRBD1, 5 bases. The CDR3 has 14 residues. Trimming shortened V by 2 bases and J by 8 bases, and 16 bases separated the two germline ends. Germline CDR1 and CDR2: MNHNS and SASEGT. CDR3 sequence (DNA): TGTGCCAGCAGTGAACGGGCAGGGCCTCCCCAGCAGTACTTC. Translation gives CASSERAGPPQQYF.

J is TRBJ1-2 and V is TRBV13, with 9 bases aligning to TRBD1. The CDR3 is made up of 14 amino acids. The ends lost 0 bases at V and 7 bases at J; junction bases unmatched: 3. In germline, CDR1 is PRHDT, CDR2 FYEKMQ (reference sequence). CDR3 in DNA: TGTGCCAGCAGCTTAGGAACAGGGGGCATTGGCTACACCTTC. Amino acids: CASSLGTGGIGYTF.

This clone was counted once. The V gene is TRBV15, the J gene TRBJ2-1; no reliable D call. The CDR3 loop spans 12 amino acids. The V gene lost 0 bases and the J gene lost 8 bases, with 5 bases spanning the gap. Germline V CDR1 and CDR2: LNHNV, YYDKDF (reference sequence). The chain's CDR3 is CATSRDRYEQFF. In nucleotides, the CDR3 is TGTGCCACCAGCAGAGATCGGTATGAGCAGTTCTTC.

This chain links TRBV5-6 with TRBJ2-7; 9 nucleotides match TRBD1. J was trimmed by 3 bases and V by 4 bases; bases with no gene match: 5. The CDR3 loop spans 14 amino acids. Germline CDR1 reads SGHDT; CDR2 reads YYEEEE. CDR3 nucleotide sequence: TGTGCCAGCAGCCAGGGACAGGGTCGCTACGAGCAGTACTTC. Translated: CASSQGQGRYEQYF.

The table lists this clone with a count of one. This chain's CDR3 is CASTRTRLIAKNIQYF. CDR3 DNA sequence: TGTGCCAGCACACGTACTAGACTAATAGCCAAAAACATTCAGTACTTC. V is TRBV6-4 and J is TRBJ2-4; perhaps TRBD2 as D (5 bases). Trimming shortened V by 7 bases and J by 0 bases, and 16 bases separated the two germline ends. Looked up from germline, CDR1 is MRHNA and CDR2 is SNTAGT. The CDR3 is 16 residues long.

This clone occurred a few times. In DNA form, the CDR3 reads TGTGCCAGCAGTTTACCGACTCCTGGGACTAGCAGATACTCCTACAATGAGCAGTTCTTC. Residues: CASSLPTPGTSRYSYNEQFF. This chain joins TRBV27 and TRBJ2-1; 9 nucleotides align to TRBD2. This CDR3 comprises 20 residues. Germline assignment: CDR1 MNHEY and CDR2 SMNVEV (reference sequence). J gave up 0 bases and V 2 bases, and 14 bases lay outside the gene matches.

The chain employs TRBV27 and TRBJ2-7; 7 bases fit TRBD1. Trimming cost V 9 bases and J 6 bases; bases outside gene matches: 20. This CDR3 has 16 residues. The germline CDR1 and CDR2 sequences are MNHEY and SMNVEV (reference sequence). In DNA form, the CDR3 reads TGTGCCAGGACTACCGCGAAGAGGTTAACAGGGGCCGAGCAGTACTTC. This sequence encodes CARTTAKRLTGAEQYF.

This clone is a singleton in its sample. The J gene is TRBJ1-2, the V gene TRBV11-2; D remains unclear. V lost 1 base and J 5 bases, leaving 8 bases between the germline ends. The germline V gene encodes CDR1 SGHAT and CDR2 FQNNGV. The CDR3 loop spans 13 amino acids. This CDR3 reads CASSLGPRYGYTF. For the CDR3, the DNA is TGTGCCAGCAGCTTAGGTCCGCGGTATGGCTACACCTTC.

The rearrangement links TRBV2 to TRBJ2-6; TRBD1 is a possible D gene (5 bases). Germline V gene lookup returns CDR1 SNHLY and CDR2 FYNNEI. CDR3 length: 17 amino acids. Trimming cost V 6 bases and J 2 bases, with 17 bases left between them. This CDR3 is CASSAHSRVPGANVLTF. The CDR3 DNA sequence: TGTGCCAGCAGCGCACATTCCAGGGTTCCTGGGGCCAACGTCCTGACTTTC.

This clone was found once. Here the CDR3 reads CASSVRGGGSEAFF. CDR3 bases: TGTGCCAGCAGCGTACGCGGGGGCGGGAGTGAAGCTTTCTTT. The chain has TRBV9 and TRBJ1-1; tentatively, D is TRBD1 (6 bases). The CDR3 is 14 residues long. V lost 1 base, J lost 7 bases, and 14 bases lay in between. Germline V lookup: CDR1 SGDLS, CDR2 YYNGEE.

The J gene is TRBJ1-2, the V gene TRBV29-1, with D possibly being TRBD1 (6 bases). The CDR3 runs 11 residues. The germline V gene has CDR1 SQVTM and CDR2 ANQGSEA. V lost 7 bases and J lost 8, with 14 bases in between. CDR3 coding DNA: TGCAGCGGCGGCGGGGGGCGAGGCTACACCTTC. Its protein product is CSGGGGRGYTF.

The rearrangement links TRBV2 to TRBJ1-1, with D uncertain. Trimming took 2 bases from V and 9 from J, leaving 10 bases between them. The CDR3 consists of 12 residues. Germline lookup yields CDR1 SNHLY and CDR2 FYNNEI. The CDR3 DNA reads TGTGCCAGCAGTGAATTGGCAAACAAAGCTTTCTTT. Translation: CASSELANKAFF.

This chain connects TRBV5-1 to TRBJ2-3, with 8 bases identical to TRBD1. Trimming removed 6 bases from V and 0 bases from J; junction bases left unmatched: 6. Germline V lookup: CDR1 SGHRS, CDR2 YFSETQ. The CDR3 runs 15 residues. The CDR3 sequence is CASKNRGTSTDTQYF. CDR3 nucleotide sequence: TGCGCCAGCAAAAACAGGGGGACTAGCACAGATACGCAGTATTTT. The variable domain in full, completed from reference TRBV5-1 and TRBJ2-3, reads KAGVTQTPRYLIKTRGQQVTLSCSPISGHRSVSWYQQTPGQGLQFLFEYFSETQRNKGNFPGRFSGRQFSNSRSEMNVSTLELGDSALYLCASKNRGTSTDTQYFGPGTRLTVL.

As regards this clone: This sample also contains other DNA sequences that code for the same CDR3. V and J are TRBV9 and TRBJ2-1, with D unclear. The CDR3 sequence is 14 residues long. With 0 bases removed from V and 4 bases from J, the gap between germline ends came to 8 bases. Looked up from germline, CDR1 is SGDLS and CDR2 is YYNGEE. CDR3 DNA sequence: TGTGCCAGCAGCGTAGGTCGGGTTTACAATGAGCAGTTCTTC. Its protein is CASSVGRVYNEQFF.

The chain links TRBV27 to TRBJ1-2; 7 nucleotides agree with TRBD1. Germline V gene lookup returns CDR1 MNHEY and CDR2 SMNVEV (reference sequence). J was trimmed by 4 bases and V by 1 base; bases with no gene match: 3. The CDR3 is 14 amino acids. The CDR3 region has the DNA TGTGCCAGCAGTTTATACCAGGGGGTCTATGGCTACACCTTC. Protein product: CASSLYQGVYGYTF.

This rearrangement joins TRBV10-3 to TRBJ2-2, with 14 bases matching TRBD2. V lost 5 bases and J lost 5; bases outside the gene matches: 4. Germline CDR1 reads ENHRY; CDR2 reads SYGVKD. This CDR3 has 16 residues. The CDR3 sequence is CAISRLAGGRTGELFF. The CDR3 DNA reads as TGTGCCATCAGTCGACTAGCGGGGGGGAGAACCGGGGAGCTGTTTTTT.

The chain employs TRBV24-1 and TRBJ1-2, with TRBD1 as a possible D gene (6 bases). Looked up from germline, CDR1 is KGHDR and CDR2 is SFDVKD. This CDR3 is 16 amino acids long. V was shortened by 6 bases and J by 5 bases, with 21 bases between the two germline ends. CDR3 sequence reads: CATSSLRLGTYYGYTF. CDR3 DNA sequence: TGTGCCACCAGTTCCCTAAGACTTGGGACATATTATGGCTACACCTTC.

The rearrangement joins TRBV9 to TRBJ1-6; D perhaps matches TRBD1 (5 bases). V gave up 2 bases and J gave up 5 bases, with 11 bases separating them. This CDR3 spans 15 amino acids. Germline CDR1 is SGDLS and CDR2 is YYNGEE. Here the CDR3 DNA reads TGTGCCAGCAGCGTTAGGGGAGGCCATAATTCACCCCTCCACTTT. Protein sequence: CASSVRGGHNSPLHF.

This clone was counted once. The rearrangement links TRBV27 to TRBJ1-6; a possible D gene is TRBD1 (6 bases). V lost 3 bases and J lost 10, with 16 bases in between. This CDR3 region has 15 residues. Germline lookup yields CDR1 MNHEY and CDR2 SMNVEV (reference sequence). Written as DNA, the CDR3 is TGTGCCAGCAGTTTGTTCGGGACAAGCGACTCACCCCTCCACTTT. This gives the protein CASSLFGTSDSPLHF.

The chain employs TRBV6-1 and TRBJ2-7; 7 bases map to TRBD1. CDR3 length: 15 residues. J gave up 5 bases and V 1 base, and 8 bases lay outside the gene matches. Germline V CDR1 and CDR2: MNHNS, SASEGT. This CDR3 is CASSEGQGSLDEQYF. CDR3 in DNA: TGTGCCAGCAGTGAAGGACAGGGTAGTCTCGACGAGCAGTACTTC.

In its sample, this clone was seen once. This chain connects TRBV19 to TRBJ1-2; maybe TRBD1 (6 bases). Germline V CDR1 and CDR2: LNHDA, SQIVND (reference sequence). The length of the CDR3 is 14 residues. The germline V and J ends were trimmed by 3 bases and 3 bases, with 11 bases remaining between them. CDR3 bases: TGTGCCAGTAGTATGGACAGTTCTTACTATGGCTACACCTTC. Translation: CASSMDSSYYGYTF.

The chain recombines TRBV7-8 with TRBJ2-1; 9 bases line up with TRBD1. Germline values: CDR1 SGHVS, CDR2 FQNEAQ. The CDR3 consists of 17 residues. The ends lost 5 bases at V and 9 bases at J; junction bases unmatched: 17. Here the CDR3 DNA reads TGTGCCAGCAGCCTGATCGCTGGGGGACAGGGTAGTGGTGAGCAGTTCTTC. Amino acids: CASSLIAGGQGSGEQFF.

The chain has TRBV7-3 and TRBJ1-6; D unclear. CDR3 length: 13 residues. Germline V gene lookup returns CDR1 SGHTA and CDR2 FQGTGA. Trimming stripped 2 bases from V and 4 bases from J, with 3 bases between. CDR3 coding DNA: TGTGCCAGCAGCTTACAATATAATTCACCCCTCCACTTT. It specifies CASSLQYNSPLHF.

CDR3 protein: CASGRTAYNEQFF. Written as DNA, the CDR3 is TGTGCCAGTGGGAGGACCGCCTACAATGAGCAGTTCTTC. The V gene is TRBV19, the J gene TRBJ2-1; possible D gene TRBD2, 6 bases. The germline V gene encodes CDR1 LNHDA and CDR2 SQIVND (reference sequence). Trimming left V 8 bases short and J 2 bases short, with 10 bases between. The CDR3 extends over 13 amino acids. Supplemented by reference TRBV19 and TRBJ2-1, the full variable domain reads DGGITQSPKYLFRKEGQNVTLSCEQNLNHDAMYWYRQDPGQGLRLIYYSQIVNDFQKGDIAEGYSVSREKKESFPLTVTSAQKNPTAFYLCASGRTAYNEQFFGPGTRLTVL.

This chain joins TRBV7-9 and TRBJ2-2; D gene unclear. The CDR3 totals 14 residues. Germline loops: CDR1 SEHNR, CDR2 FQNEAQ (reference sequence). V shed 5 bases and J shed 1 base, with 8 bases lying between them. CDR3 sequence reads: CASSPRENTGELFF. The CDR3 DNA reads as TGTGCCAGCAGCCCTAGAGAGAACACCGGGGAGCTGTTTTTT.